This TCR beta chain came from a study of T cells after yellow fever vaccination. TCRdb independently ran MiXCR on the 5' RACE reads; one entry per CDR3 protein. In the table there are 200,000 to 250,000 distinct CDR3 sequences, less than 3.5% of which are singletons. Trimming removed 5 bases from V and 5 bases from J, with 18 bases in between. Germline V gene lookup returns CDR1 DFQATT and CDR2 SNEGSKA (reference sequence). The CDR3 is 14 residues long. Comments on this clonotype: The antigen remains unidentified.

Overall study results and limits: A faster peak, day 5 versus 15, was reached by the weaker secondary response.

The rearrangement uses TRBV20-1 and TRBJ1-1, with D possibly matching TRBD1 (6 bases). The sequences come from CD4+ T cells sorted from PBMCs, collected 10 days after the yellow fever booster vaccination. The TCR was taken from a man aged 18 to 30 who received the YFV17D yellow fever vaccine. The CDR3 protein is CSAPPKGRGTEAFF. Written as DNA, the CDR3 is TGCAGTGCTCCCCCCAAGGGTAGGGGGACTGAAGCTTTCTTT.